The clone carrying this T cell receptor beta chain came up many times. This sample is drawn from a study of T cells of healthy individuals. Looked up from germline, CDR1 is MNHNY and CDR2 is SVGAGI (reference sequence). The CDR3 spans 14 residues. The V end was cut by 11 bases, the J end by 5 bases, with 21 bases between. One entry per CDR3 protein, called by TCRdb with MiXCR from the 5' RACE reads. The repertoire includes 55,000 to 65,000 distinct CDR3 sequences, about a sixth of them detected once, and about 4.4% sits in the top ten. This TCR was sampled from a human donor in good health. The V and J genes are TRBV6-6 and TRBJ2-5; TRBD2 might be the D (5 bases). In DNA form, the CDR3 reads TGTGCCTGCTCGCCTCGTGGGAGTCTGGAGACCCAGTACTTC. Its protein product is CACSPRGSLETQYF.